This T cell receptor beta chain was recovered during a study of T-cell reconstitution after alpha-beta-depleted transplantation in children. Study results and caveats: Recipient T cells and thymic progenitors that survived gave rise to the high TCRbeta diversity observed at day 60 in some patients. After transplant, at about two months, alpha-beta T cells were reportedly derived from several hundred expanded graft clones.

The TCRbeta library incorporated unique molecular identifiers. TCRdb used MiXCR to reprocess the PCR reads, holding one entry per CDR3 protein. The sample contains hundreds of thousands of distinct CDR3 sequences, 10% to 15% of which appear only once. This clonotype was counted a few times. What it recognizes is unknown. This CDR3 is 12 amino acids long. Germline loops: CDR1 DFQATT, CDR2 SNEGSKA (reference sequence). V shed 5 bases, J shed 6 bases, and the junction held 4 bases outside the gene matches. The rearrangement uses TRBV20-1 and TRBJ1-2; 9 positions agree with TRBD1. The specimen comprised PBMCs, mostly from graft donor cells, sampled 360 days after TCRalphabeta/CD19-depleted stem cell transplant. The TCR was taken from a male patient between 10 and 17 years old who had a stem cell transplant for acute myeloid leukemia, so the T cells may come from the graft donor. The DNA for the CDR3 is TGCAGTGCTGCACAGGGGGCAAATGGCTACACCTTC. Translated: CSAAQGANGYTF.